This T cell receptor (beta chain) was sequenced during a study of T cells in Graves' hyperthyroidism and ophthalmopathy. This clonotype was picked up a small number of times. What it binds is not known. The CDR3 has 15 amino acids. With V trimmed by 5 bases and J by 6 bases, 6 bases remained unmatched. Germline assignment: CDR1 MDHEN and CDR2 SYDVKM. Study-level points and caveats: Ophthalmopathy stood apart from stable hyperthyroidism in a 13 V-J model. Also found in blood were most expanded thyroid clonotypes above 0.001.

It was RNA transcripts that yielded the amplified TCR beta CDR3 regions. TCR CDR3 regions were first amplified by RT-PCR with HTBI primers. TCRdb reprocessed the multiplex PCR reads with MiXCR, giving one entry per CDR3 protein. The profile shows 210,000 or so distinct CDR3 sequences, approximately 17% of them singletons. Hyperthyroidism patients were newly diagnosed, had disease duration under 2 months, and were aged 18 to 65 years. The PBMCs were sourced from fresh peripheral blood (around 10 ml). The chain is built from TRBV28 and TRBJ1-5, with 11 bases fitting TRBD1. This receptor was obtained from a man aged 50 or older with Graves' hyperthyroidism. The sample consisted of blood. The CDR3 region has the DNA TGTGCCAGCAGTCCCCGGGACAGGGGGTTTCAGCCCCAGCATTTT. It codes for CASSPRDRGFQPQHF.